A selection of T cell receptor beta chains follows, all from one sample in a study of T cells after yellow fever vaccination. One entry per CDR3 protein results from TCRdb running MiXCR on the 5' RACE reads. The repertoire includes a few hundred thousand distinct CDR3 sequences, around 4.5% of them detected once, and just under 20% sits in the top ten. This specimen consisted of PBMCs, obtained 15 days after the yellow fever booster vaccination. The receptors shown here come from a man aged 18 to 35 who received the YFV17D yellow fever vaccine. Each CDR3 is given with its conserved first and last residue. The order of the fields is CDR3 protein, CDR3 DNA, D gene, clone size, V gene, J gene. D genes are given only for firm matches. Size is omitted from some rows. Given values are once, few, many or a class for expanded clones.

CDR3 protein: CASSLVGTRNTEAFF
CDR3 DNA: TGTGCCAGCAGCTTAGTAGGGACGAGAAACACTGAAGCTTTCTTT
D gene: NA
clone size: few
V gene: TRBV7-2
J gene: TRBJ1-1

CDR3 protein: CASTPSWGQTEAFF
CDR3 DNA: TGTGCCAGCACCCCCAGCTGGGGGCAAACTGAAGCTTTCTTT
D gene: NA
clone size: many
V gene: TRBV6-6
J gene: TRBJ1-1

CDR3 protein: CAISEKDSRYEQYF
CDR3 DNA: TGTGCCATCAGTGAAAAGGACAGCCGCTACGAGCAGTACTTC
D gene: NA
clone size: many
V gene: TRBV10-3
J gene: TRBJ2-7

CDR3 protein: CASTGKGNEQFF
CDR3 DNA: TGTGCCAGCACGGGGAAGGGCAATGAGCAGTTCTTC
D gene: NA
clone size: many
V gene: TRBV6-2/TRBV6-3
J gene: TRBJ2-1

CDR3 protein: CASRRQGPSWETQYF
CDR3 DNA: TGTGCCAGCAGACGACAGGGACCTTCATGGGAGACCCAGTACTTC
D gene: TRBD1
clone size: few
V gene: TRBV12-3/TRBV12-4
J gene: TRBJ2-5

CDR3 protein: CASAGNSNQPQHF
CDR3 DNA: TGTGCCAGCGCAGGAAATAGCAATCAGCCCCAGCATTTT
D gene: NA
clone size: few
V gene: TRBV6-5
J gene: TRBJ1-5

CDR3 protein: CASSPRGGVNEQFF
CDR3 DNA: TGCGCCAGCAGCCCCCGAGGCGGGGTGAATGAGCAGTTCTTC
D gene: NA
clone size: NA
V gene: TRBV5-1
J gene: TRBJ2-1

CDR3 protein: CASSDSPFPTDTQYF
CDR3 DNA: TGTGCCAGCAGTGACTCACCCTTCCCCACAGATACGCAGTATTTT
D gene: NA
clone size: many
V gene: TRBV6-4
J gene: TRBJ2-3

CDR3 protein: CASSYSGGRWGPQHF
CDR3 DNA: TGTGCCAGCAGTTACTCAGGCGGGAGATGGGGACCCCAGCATTTT
D gene: NA
clone size: few
V gene: TRBV6-6
J gene: TRBJ1-5

CDR3 protein: CASSSSGEAFF
CDR3 DNA: TGTGCCAGCAGCTCCTCGGGGGAAGCTTTCTTT
D gene: NA
clone size: few
V gene: TRBV5-4
J gene: TRBJ1-1

CDR3 protein: CASSKSRFQGKETQYF
CDR3 DNA: TGTGCCAGCAGCAAATCCCGTTTTCAGGGGAAAGAGACCCAGTACTTC
D gene: NA
clone size: few
V gene: TRBV7-8
J gene: TRBJ2-5

CDR3 protein: CASSEPRRGEQFF
CDR3 DNA: TGTGCCAGCAGTGAACCCCGTCGTGGGGAGCAGTTCTTC
D gene: NA
clone size: few
V gene: TRBV25-1
J gene: TRBJ2-1

CDR3 protein: CASSRSLSGANVLTF
CDR3 DNA: TGTGCCAGCAGCCGAAGTCTCTCTGGGGCCAACGTCCTGACTTTC
D gene: NA
clone size: few
V gene: TRBV7-3
J gene: TRBJ2-6

CDR3 protein: CATSSDRGKETQYF
CDR3 DNA: TGTGCCACCAGCAGCGACAGGGGCAAAGAGACCCAGTACTTC
D gene: TRBD1
clone size: many
V gene: TRBV15
J gene: TRBJ2-5

CDR3 protein: CASSRLAYTGELFF
CDR3 DNA: TGTGCCAGCAGCCGACTAGCTTACACCGGGGAGCTGTTTTTT
D gene: TRBD2
clone size: many
V gene: TRBV14
J gene: TRBJ2-2

CDR3 protein: CASSFLSGGTDTQYF
CDR3 DNA: TGTGCCAGCAGCTTCCTTAGCGGGGGAACAGATACGCAGTATTTT
D gene: TRBD2
clone size: many
V gene: TRBV7-2
J gene: TRBJ2-3

CDR3 protein: CASSYVGAVDTQYF
CDR3 DNA: TGTGCCAGCAGTTACGTTGGGGCGGTAGATACGCAGTATTTT
D gene: NA
clone size: many
V gene: TRBV6-5
J gene: TRBJ2-3

CDR3 protein: CASSLDLASEAFF
CDR3 DNA: TGTGCCAGCAGCTTAGATTTGGCATCTGAAGCTTTCTTT
D gene: NA
clone size: many
V gene: TRBV11-2
J gene: TRBJ1-1

CDR3 protein: CASSQDGRASYGYTF
CDR3 DNA: TGCGCCAGCAGCCAAGATGGAAGAGCCAGCTATGGCTACACCTTC
D gene: NA
clone size: NA
V gene: TRBV4-3
J gene: TRBJ1-2

CDR3 protein: CASSSAYVRASSYEQYF
CDR3 DNA: TGTGCCAGCAGCTCAGCGTACGTCCGGGCCTCGTCCTACGAGCAGTACTTC
D gene: NA
clone size: NA
V gene: TRBV7-9
J gene: TRBJ2-7

CDR3 protein: CASSLSWGGGELFF
CDR3 DNA: TGTGCCAGCAGTTTATCGTGGGGAGGCGGGGAGCTGTTTTTT
D gene: NA
clone size: many
V gene: TRBV27
J gene: TRBJ2-2

CDR3 protein: CAITAGINQPQHF
CDR3 DNA: TGTGCCATCACAGCGGGGATCAATCAGCCCCAGCATTTT
D gene: NA
clone size: many
V gene: TRBV10-3
J gene: TRBJ1-5

CDR3 protein: CSVSRDRALYNEQFF
CDR3 DNA: TGCAGCGTTAGTAGAGACAGGGCGCTGTACAATGAGCAGTTCTTC
D gene: TRBD1
clone size: NA
V gene: TRBV29-1
J gene: TRBJ2-1

CDR3 protein: CASSFQGQGQETQYF
CDR3 DNA: TGCGCCAGCAGCTTCCAGGGACAGGGCCAAGAGACCCAGTACTTC
D gene: TRBD1
clone size: many
V gene: TRBV5-1
J gene: TRBJ2-5

CDR3 protein: CSASRGYTF
CDR3 DNA: TGCAGTGCTAGTAGAGGCTACACCTTC
D gene: NA
clone size: NA
V gene: TRBV20-1
J gene: TRBJ1-2

CDR3 protein: CASSSWGLAGGQPTGELFF
CDR3 DNA: TGTGCCAGCAGTTCCTGGGGACTAGCGGGGGGTCAACCCACCGGGGAGCTGTTTTTT
D gene: TRBD2
clone size: few
V gene: TRBV27
J gene: TRBJ2-2

CDR3 protein: CASSLGPQGSYEQYF
CDR3 DNA: TGTGCCAGCAGCTTGGGCCCCCAGGGCTCGTACGAGCAGTACTTC
D gene: NA
clone size: many
V gene: TRBV5-4
J gene: TRBJ2-7

CDR3 protein: CSAPRGRGGTEAFF
CDR3 DNA: TGCAGTGCTCCACGGGGCAGAGGCGGCACTGAAGCTTTCTTT
D gene: NA
clone size: many
V gene: TRBV20-1
J gene: TRBJ1-1

CDR3 protein: CASSPDRSTEAFF
CDR3 DNA: TGTGCCAGCAGCCCAGACAGGAGCACTGAAGCTTTCTTT
D gene: NA
clone size: many
V gene: TRBV7-6
J gene: TRBJ1-1

CDR3 protein: CASSYSGVSSGGYEQYF
CDR3 DNA: TGTGCCAGCAGTTACTCAGGCGTATCTAGCGGGGGCTACGAGCAGTACTTC
D gene: TRBD2
clone size: NA
V gene: TRBV6-5
J gene: TRBJ2-7

CDR3 protein: CASSYSIGWITEAFF
CDR3 DNA: TGTGCCAGCAGTTACAGCATCGGGTGGATCACTGAAGCTTTCTTT
D gene: NA
clone size: many
V gene: TRBV6-2/TRBV6-3
J gene: TRBJ1-1

CDR3 protein: CASSPTGLGQETQYF
CDR3 DNA: TGCGCCAGCAGCCCCACGGGACTAGGCCAAGAGACCCAGTACTTC
D gene: TRBD2
clone size: few
V gene: TRBV5-1
J gene: TRBJ2-5

CDR3 protein: CASTPLGRGMNTEAFF
CDR3 DNA: TGTGCCAGCACCCCCCTAGGCAGGGGCATGAACACTGAAGCTTTCTTT
D gene: NA
clone size: NA
V gene: TRBV25-1
J gene: TRBJ1-1

CDR3 protein: CASSAEHGRTQYF
CDR3 DNA: TGTGCCAGCAGCGCAGAACACGGGCGAACGCAGTATTTT
D gene: NA
clone size: many
V gene: TRBV9
J gene: TRBJ2-3

CDR3 protein: CASSQGVYQPQHF
CDR3 DNA: TGTGCCAGCAGCCAGGGCGTTTATCAGCCCCAGCATTTT
D gene: NA
clone size: many
V gene: TRBV7-6
J gene: TRBJ1-5

CDR3 protein: CASSPTGVQETQYF
CDR3 DNA: TGTGCCAGCAGCCCTACAGGGGTGCAAGAGACCCAGTACTTC
D gene: TRBD1
clone size: many
V gene: TRBV7-3
J gene: TRBJ2-5

CDR3 protein: CASSARDYPTGELFF
CDR3 DNA: TGTGCCAGCAGCGCTAGGGACTATCCTACCGGGGAGCTGTTTTTT
D gene: TRBD2
clone size: many
V gene: TRBV9
J gene: TRBJ2-2